This T cell receptor (beta chain) was recovered during a study of T cells in Graves' hyperthyroidism and ophthalmopathy. Study in general: Peripheral blood was taken when the disease was first diagnosed, before any treatment began. Points from the study as a whole: Most thyroid-expanded clonotypes above 0.001 were also found in blood.

Amplified TCR beta CDR3 regions derived from RNA transcripts. A first-round RT-PCR of the TCR CDR3 used the HTBI primer set. Via MiXCR, TCRdb re-called the multiplex PCR reads, giving one row per CDR3 protein. The sample has approximately 710,000 distinct CDR3 sequences, approximately 15% seen once; the top ten hold around 15%. The CDR3 covers 15 residues. V was shortened by 4 bases and J by 3 bases, with 16 bases between the two germline ends. CDR1 is MDHEN, CDR2 SYDVKM, per germline. This clonotype was observed at least ten times. As yet, its antigen is unknown. The study based diagnoses on clinical symptoms, serum thyroxine and TRAb, thyroid ultrasound and orbital computed tomography.

The sequence was obtained from a man aged 50-60 years with Graves' hyperthyroidism. The chain recombines TRBV28 with TRBJ2-7; tentative D call: TRBD1 (6 bases). Input material: blood. CDR3 bases: TGTGCCAGCAGTTCAGCCGGGACATTTGTCTACGAGCAGTACTTC. It translates to CASSSAGTFVYEQYF.